What follows is one T cell receptor (beta chain) and its context. This sample is part of a study of blood T cell repertoires in COVID-19. The assay was immunoSEQ multiplex PCR, and TCRdb's table has in-frame clones only and misses some. The table lists fewer than 250,000 clones, about four fifths of them singletons. The CDR3 runs 17 residues. CDR1 and CDR2 (germline): SGHRS, YFSETQ. Trimming stripped 2 bases from V and 4 bases from J, with 21 bases between. This chain connects TRBV5-1 to TRBJ1-2; no clear D gene. The sample comprised peripheral blood. The clonotype was recovered from a woman in her seventies with active or convalescent COVID-19. CDR3 amino acids: CASSFEPVYPISYGYTF. The CDR3 DNA reads as TGCGCCAGCAGCTTCGAACCAGTGTATCCGATCTCCTATGGCTACACCTTC.